This T cell receptor (beta chain) was captured in a study of blood T cell repertoires in COVID-19. Background on the study: PBMCs, B-cell-depleted T cells, or T cells provided the cDNA or gDNA that made up the material.

Per germline, CDR1 MNHEY and CDR2 SVGAGI. V lost 6 bases to trimming and J lost 7 bases, with 16 bases between them. This CDR3 has 13 residues. In the source study's methods: Cell counts per sample came from amplifying reference gene primers. Assay used: immunoSEQ multiplex PCR; TCRdb lists only in-frame clones, some missing. The V and J calls and clone size are taken from that table; D and trimming were inferred from the DNA. The sample carries under 350,000 clones, approximately 86% recorded once. Enrollees, roughly 18 to 90 years old, lived in 24 US areas. Participants' reported clinical history set cohort assignment.

The receptor was derived from a woman aged 40 to 50 with acute COVID-19. The V gene is TRBV6-5, the J gene TRBJ2-7; D is uncertain. Sequenced material: PBMCs or T cells enriched from blood (not recorded which). The CDR3 sequence: CASSQTAFREQYF. The DNA for the CDR3 is TGTGCCAGCAGCCAGACGGCTTTCAGGGAGCAGTACTTC.